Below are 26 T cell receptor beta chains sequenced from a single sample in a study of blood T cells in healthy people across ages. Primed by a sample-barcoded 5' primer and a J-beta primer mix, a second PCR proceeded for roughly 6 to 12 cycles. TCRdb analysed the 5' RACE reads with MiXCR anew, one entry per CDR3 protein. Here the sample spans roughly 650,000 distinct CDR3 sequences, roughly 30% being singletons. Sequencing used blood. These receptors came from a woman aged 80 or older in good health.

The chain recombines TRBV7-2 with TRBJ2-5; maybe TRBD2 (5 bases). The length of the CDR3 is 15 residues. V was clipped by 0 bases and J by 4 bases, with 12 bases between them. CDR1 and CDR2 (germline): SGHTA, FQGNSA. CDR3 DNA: TGTGCCAGCAGCTTAGCCCGAGGGTGGTCAGAGACCCAGTACTTC. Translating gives CASSLARGWSETQYF.

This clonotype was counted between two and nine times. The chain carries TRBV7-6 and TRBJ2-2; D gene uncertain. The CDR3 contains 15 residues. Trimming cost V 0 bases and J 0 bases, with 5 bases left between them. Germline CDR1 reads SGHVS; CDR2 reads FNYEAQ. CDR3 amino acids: CASSLARANTGELFF. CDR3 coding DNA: TGTGCCAGCAGCTTAGCGCGAGCGAACACCGGGGAGCTGTTTTTT.

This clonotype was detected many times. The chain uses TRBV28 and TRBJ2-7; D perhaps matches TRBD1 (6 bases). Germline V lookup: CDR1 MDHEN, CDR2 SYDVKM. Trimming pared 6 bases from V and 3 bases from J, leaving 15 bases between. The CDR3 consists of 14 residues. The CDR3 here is CASRETGQNYEQYF. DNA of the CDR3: TGTGCCAGCAGGGAAACGGGACAAAACTACGAGCAGTACTTC.

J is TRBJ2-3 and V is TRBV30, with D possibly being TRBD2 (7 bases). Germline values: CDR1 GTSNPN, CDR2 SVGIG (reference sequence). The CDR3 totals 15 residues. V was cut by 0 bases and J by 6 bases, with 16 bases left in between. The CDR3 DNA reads TGTGCCTGGAGTGTAAGGCGGGGGCGGGACGATACGCAGTATTTT. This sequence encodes CAWSVRRGRDDTQYF.

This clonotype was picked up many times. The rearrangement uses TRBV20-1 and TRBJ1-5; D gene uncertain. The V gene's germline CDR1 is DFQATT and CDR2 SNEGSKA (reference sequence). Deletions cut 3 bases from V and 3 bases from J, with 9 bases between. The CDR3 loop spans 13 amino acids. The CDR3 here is CSARGSANQPQHF. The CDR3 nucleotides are TGCAGTGCTAGGGGGTCTGCCAATCAGCCCCAGCATTTT.

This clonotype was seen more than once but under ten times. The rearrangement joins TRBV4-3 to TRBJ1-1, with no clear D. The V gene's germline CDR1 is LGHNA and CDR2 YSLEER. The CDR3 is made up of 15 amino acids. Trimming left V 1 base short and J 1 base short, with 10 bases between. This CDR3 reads CASSQGGGRNTEAFF. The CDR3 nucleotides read TGCGCCAGCAGCCAAGGTGGCGGTCGGAACACTGAAGCTTTCTTT.

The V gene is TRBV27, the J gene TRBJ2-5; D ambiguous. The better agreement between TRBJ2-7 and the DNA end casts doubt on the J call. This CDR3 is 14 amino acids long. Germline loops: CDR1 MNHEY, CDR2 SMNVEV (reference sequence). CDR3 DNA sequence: TGTGCCAGCAGTTTCGGCCGGAAGGGCTACGAGCAGTACTTC. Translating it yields CASSFGRKGYEQYF.

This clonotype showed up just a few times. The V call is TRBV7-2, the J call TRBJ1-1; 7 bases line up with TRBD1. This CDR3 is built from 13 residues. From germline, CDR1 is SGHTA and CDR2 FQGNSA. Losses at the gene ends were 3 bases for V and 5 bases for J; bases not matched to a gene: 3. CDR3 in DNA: TGTGCCAGCAGCTTGCTACAGGGGACTGAAGCTTTCTTT. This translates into CASSLLQGTEAFF. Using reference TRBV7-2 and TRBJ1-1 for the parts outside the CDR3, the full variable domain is GAGVSQSPSNKVTEKGKDVELRCDPISGHTALYWYRQSLGQGLEFLIYFQGNSAPDKSGLPSDRFSAERTGGSVSTLTIQRTQQEDSAVYLCASSLLQGTEAFFGQGTRLTVV.

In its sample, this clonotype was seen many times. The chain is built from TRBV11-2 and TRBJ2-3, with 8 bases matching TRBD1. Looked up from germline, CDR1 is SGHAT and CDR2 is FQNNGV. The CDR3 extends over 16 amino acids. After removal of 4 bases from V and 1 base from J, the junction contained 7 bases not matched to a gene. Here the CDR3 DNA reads TGTGCCAGCAGCTCGAGCCAGGGGGCTGGCACAGATACGCAGTATTTT. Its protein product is CASSSSQGAGTDTQYF.

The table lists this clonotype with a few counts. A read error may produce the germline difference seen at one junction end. The CDR3 protein is CAGSPGATSYNEQFF. The DNA of the CDR3 is TGTGCCGGCAGCCCCGGGGCTACGTCCTACAATGAGCAGTTCTTC. The rearrangement joins TRBV11-3 to TRBJ2-1, with D perhaps given as TRBD1 or TRBD2 (5 bases each). The germline V gene has CDR1 SGHNT and CDR2 YENEEA. The CDR3 is 15 residues long.

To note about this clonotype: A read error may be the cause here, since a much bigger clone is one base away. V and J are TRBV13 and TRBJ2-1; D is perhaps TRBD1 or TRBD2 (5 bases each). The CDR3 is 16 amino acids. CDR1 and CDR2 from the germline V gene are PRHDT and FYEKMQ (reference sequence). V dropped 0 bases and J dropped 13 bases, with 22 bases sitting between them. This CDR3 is CASSLGLMRGEETQFF. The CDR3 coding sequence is TGTGCCAGCAGCTTAGGCCTAATGAGGGGCGAGGAGACCCAGTTCTTC.

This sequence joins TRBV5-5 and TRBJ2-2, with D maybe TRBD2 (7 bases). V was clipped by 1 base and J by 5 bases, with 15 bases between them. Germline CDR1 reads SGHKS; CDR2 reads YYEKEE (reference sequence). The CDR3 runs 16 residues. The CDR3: CASSLMGGPRTGELFF. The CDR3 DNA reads TGTGCCAGCAGCTTGATGGGGGGGCCTCGGACCGGGGAGCTGTTTTTT.

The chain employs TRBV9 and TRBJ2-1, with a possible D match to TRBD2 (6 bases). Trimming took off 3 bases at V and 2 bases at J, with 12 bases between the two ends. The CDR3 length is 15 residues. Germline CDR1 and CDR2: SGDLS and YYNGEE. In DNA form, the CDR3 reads TGTGCCAGCAGCGCCTGGGGAGGCGCCTACAATGAGCAGTTCTTC. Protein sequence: CASSAWGGAYNEQFF. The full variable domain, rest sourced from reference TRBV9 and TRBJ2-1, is DSGVTQTPKHLITATGQRVTLRCSPRSGDLSVYWYQQSLDQGLQFLIQYYNGEERAKGNILERFSAQQFPDLHSELNLSSLELGDSALYFCASSAWGGAYNEQFFGPGTRLTVL.

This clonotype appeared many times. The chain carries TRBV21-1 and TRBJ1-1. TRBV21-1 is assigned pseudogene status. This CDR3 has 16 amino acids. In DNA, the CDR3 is TGTGCCAGCACCCTTCAATATTGGGGAGTCAACACTGAAGCTTTCTTT. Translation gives CASTLQYWGVNTEAFF.

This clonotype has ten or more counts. The DNA of the CDR3 is TGTGCCAGCTCACCACAGCCAAGGGCAGATACGCAGTATTTT. Its translation: CASSPQPRADTQYF. The chain links TRBV18 to TRBJ2-3; D unclear. Per germline, CDR1 KGHSH and CDR2 LQKENI. Trimming shortened V by 1 base and J by 4 bases, and 9 bases separated the two germline ends. This CDR3 contains 14 residues. Drawing the rest from reference TRBV18 and TRBJ2-3, the complete variable domain is NAGVMQNPRHLVRRRGQEARLRCSPMKGHSHVYWYRQLPEEGLKFMVYLQKENIIDESGMPKERFSAEFPKEGPSILRIQQVVRGDSAAYFCASSPQPRADTQYFGPGTRLTVL.

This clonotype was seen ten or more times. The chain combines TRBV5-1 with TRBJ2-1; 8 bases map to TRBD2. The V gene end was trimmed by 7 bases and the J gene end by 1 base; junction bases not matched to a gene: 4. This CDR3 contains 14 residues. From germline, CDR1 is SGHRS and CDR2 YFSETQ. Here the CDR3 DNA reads TGCGCCAGCTGGGGCGGGGGGTCCTACAATGAGCAGTTCTTC. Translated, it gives CASWGGGSYNEQFF.

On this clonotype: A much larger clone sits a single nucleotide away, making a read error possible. The CDR3 nucleotides read TGTGCCAGCAGCCAAATTCAGGGGTCTGGCGTCCCGACTTTC. Translated: CASSQIQGSGVPTF. The J gene is TRBJ2-6, the V gene TRBV4-2; the D gene is possibly TRBD1 (6 bases). In germline, CDR1 is LGHNA, CDR2 YNFKEQ. The CDR3 is 14 residues long.

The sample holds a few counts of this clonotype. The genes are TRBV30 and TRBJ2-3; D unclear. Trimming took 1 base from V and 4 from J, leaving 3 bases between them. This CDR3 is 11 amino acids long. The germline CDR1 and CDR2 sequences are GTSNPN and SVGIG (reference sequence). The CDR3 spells CAWSGSDTQYF. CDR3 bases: TGTGCCTGGAGTGGATCAGATACGCAGTATTTT.

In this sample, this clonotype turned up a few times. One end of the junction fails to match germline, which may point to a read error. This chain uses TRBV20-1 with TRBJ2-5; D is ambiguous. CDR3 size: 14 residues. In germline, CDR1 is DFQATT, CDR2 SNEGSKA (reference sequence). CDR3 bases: TGCAGTGCTACATTTAGTAGTGCACAAGGGACCCAGTACTTC. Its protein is CSATFSSAQGTQYF.

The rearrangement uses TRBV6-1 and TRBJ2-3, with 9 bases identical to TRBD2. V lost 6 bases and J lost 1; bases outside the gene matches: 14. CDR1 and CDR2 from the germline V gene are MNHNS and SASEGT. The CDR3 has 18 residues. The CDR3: CASRPFLGAGGGTDTQYF. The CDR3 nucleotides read TGTGCCAGCAGACCCTTCCTTGGGGCGGGGGGGGGCACAGATACGCAGTATTTT.

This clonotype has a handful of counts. In nucleotides, the CDR3 is TGTGCCAGCAGTCTGAAGGAGAACACTGAAGCTTTCTTT. Protein sequence: CASSLKENTEAFF. This chain links TRBV12-3 or TRBV12-4 with TRBJ1-1; D ambiguous. Trimming took off 5 bases at V and 1 base at J, with 8 bases between the two ends. There are 13 residues in the CDR3.

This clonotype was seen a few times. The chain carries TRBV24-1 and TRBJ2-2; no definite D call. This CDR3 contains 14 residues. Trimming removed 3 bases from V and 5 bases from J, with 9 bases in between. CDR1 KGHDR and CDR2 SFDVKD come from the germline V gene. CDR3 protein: CATSDPLQTGELFF. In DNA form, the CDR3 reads TGTGCCACCAGTGATCCCTTACAGACCGGGGAGCTGTTTTTT.

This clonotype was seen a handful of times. The CDR3 nucleotides are TGCGCCAGCAGCCACCCAACCAGGGCTGGAAACACCATATATTTT. Its protein is CASSHPTRAGNTIYF. This chain connects TRBV4-1 to TRBJ1-3, with D tentatively TRBD1 (5 bases). Trimming stripped 3 bases from V and 2 bases from J, with 11 bases between. This CDR3 has 15 residues. Germline values: CDR1 MGHRA, CDR2 YSYEKL.

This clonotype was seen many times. The DNA for the CDR3 is TGTGCCAGCAGCTTAACACCTGATGGGCAGTACTTC. It specifies CASSLTPDGQYF. The chain is built from TRBV11-2 and TRBJ2-7; no definite D call. CDR3 size: 12 residues. Germline CDR1 is SGHAT and CDR2 is FQNNGV. V was pared by 2 bases and J by 9 bases, with 11 bases between.

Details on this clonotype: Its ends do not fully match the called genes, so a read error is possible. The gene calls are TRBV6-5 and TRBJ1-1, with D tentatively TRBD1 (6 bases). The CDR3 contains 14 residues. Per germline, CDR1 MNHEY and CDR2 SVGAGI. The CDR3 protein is CASSYRGSNAEAFF. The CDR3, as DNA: TGTGCCAGCAGTTATAGGGGGTCGAACGCTGAAGCTTTCTTT.

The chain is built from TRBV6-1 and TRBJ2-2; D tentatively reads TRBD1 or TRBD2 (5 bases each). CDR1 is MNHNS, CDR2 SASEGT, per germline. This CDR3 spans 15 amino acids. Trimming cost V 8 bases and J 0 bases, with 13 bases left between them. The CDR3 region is CASRRDPPNTGELFF. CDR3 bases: TGTGCCAGCCGACGGGACCCTCCGAACACCGGGGAGCTGTTTTTT.